The T cell receptor (beta chain) described here comes from a study of radiotherapy plus CTLA-4 blockade in lung cancer. Germline V gene data show CDR1 as SGHRS and CDR2 as YFSETQ. V was shortened by 0 bases and J by 3 bases, with 10 bases between the two germline ends. The CDR3 loop spans 15 amino acids. Assay used: immunoSEQ multiplex PCR; TCRdb lists only in-frame clones, some missing. The sample records about 19,000 clones, roughly 88% being singletons. V and J are TRBV5-1 and TRBJ2-1; maybe TRBD2 (6 bases). This clonotype originated in a human donor with non-small cell lung cancer whose response to radiotherapy plus ipilimumab could not be evaluated. The sequences come from peripheral blood, collected from a patient treated with radiotherapy plus ipilimumab. The CDR3 protein is CASSLAGSGYNEQFF. Here the CDR3 DNA reads TGCGCCAGCAGCTTGGCCGGGAGTGGCTACAATGAGCAGTTCTTC.